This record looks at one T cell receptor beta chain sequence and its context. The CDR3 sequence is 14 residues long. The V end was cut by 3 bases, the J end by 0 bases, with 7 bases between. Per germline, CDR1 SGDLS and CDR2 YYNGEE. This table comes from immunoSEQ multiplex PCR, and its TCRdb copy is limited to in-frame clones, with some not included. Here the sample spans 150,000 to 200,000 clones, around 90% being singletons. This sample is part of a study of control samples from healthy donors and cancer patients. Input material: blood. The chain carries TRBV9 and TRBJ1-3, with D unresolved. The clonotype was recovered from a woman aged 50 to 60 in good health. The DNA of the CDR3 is TGTGCCAGCAGCGAGGCGCCCTCTGGAAACACCATATATTTT. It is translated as CASSEAPSGNTIYF.